What follows are 31 T cell receptor beta chains derived from one specimen sequenced in a study of post-analysis software for immune sequencing data (dated by TCRdb to between 2015 and 2016). The paper's findings and limits, for the study overall: A handful of TRBV segments, including TRBV5-6, TRBV5-1 and TRBV20-1, were significantly more frequent in patients than controls.

These receptors are not linked to any known antigen. The library was obtained by PCR. This sample was sequenced with an Illumina HiSeq 2500. To reduce PCR and sequencing biases, unique molecular identifiers were built into the TCR beta cDNA libraries. TCRdb ran its own pipeline on the public reads, namely fastp trimming at Q25 and MiXCR clone calling, and kept in-frame beta chains. Each record represents a unique CDR3 protein, reported with the most common genes and DNA among its rows. The sample table shows roughly 700,000 distinct CDR3 sequences, and roughly 27% are seen once. More than 0.55% of the sample comes from the top ten. Sequencing input: blood. The receptors come from a girl aged 5-17 years with multiple sclerosis.

This chain joins TRBV7-9 and TRBJ1-5, with D uncertain. The CDR3 spans 13 residues. Trimming pared 6 bases from V and 6 bases from J, leaving 12 bases between. The germline V gene encodes CDR1 SEHNR and CDR2 FQNEAQ (reference sequence). Here the CDR3 DNA reads TGTGCCAGCAGTCAAACCGGGAGTCAGCCCCAGCATTTT. This translates into CASSQTGSQPQHF.

V is TRBV29-1 and J is TRBJ1-4; D ambiguous. The CDR3 sequence is 11 residues long. Per germline, CDR1 SQVTM and CDR2 ANQGSEA. The V and J ends lost 6 bases and 2 bases respectively, with 4 bases between them. In DNA form, the CDR3 reads TGCAGCGTCGGGACTAATGAAAAACTGTTTTTT. Protein product: CSVGTNEKLFF. The full variable domain, rest sourced from reference TRBV29-1 and TRBJ1-4, is SAVISQKPSRDICQRGTSLTIQCQVDSQVTMMFWYRQQPGQSLTLIATANQGSEATYESGFVIDKFPISRPNLTFSTLTVSNMSPEDSSIYLCSVGTNEKLFFGSGTQLSVL.

This clonotype was counted only a few times. The chain joins TRBV20-1 to TRBJ2-1, with 7 bases matching TRBD2. The CDR3 is 14 amino acids. CDR1 and CDR2 (germline): DFQATT, SNEGSKA (reference sequence). Trimming removed 5 bases from V and 4 bases from J; junction bases left unmatched: 8. The CDR3: CSAVTSAVYNEQFF. CDR3 coding DNA: TGCAGTGCTGTCACTAGCGCGGTTTACAATGAGCAGTTCTTC.

The CDR3 sequence: CASSTYQGAEDTQYF. Written as DNA, the CDR3 is TGTGCCAGTAGTACTTACCAGGGGGCCGAGGATACGCAGTATTTT. The chain is built from TRBV19 and TRBJ2-3; 8 nucleotides agree with TRBD1. Germline V CDR1 and CDR2: LNHDA, SQIVND (reference sequence). This CDR3 has 15 amino acids. The J segment lost 6 bases and the V segment lost 4 bases, leaving 9 bases of the junction unmatched.

The chain employs TRBV12-3 or TRBV12-4 and TRBJ2-2; 10 nucleotides line up with TRBD2. With V trimmed by 4 bases and J by 6 bases, 8 bases remained unmatched. There are 16 residues in the CDR3. CDR3 sequence (DNA): TGTGCCAGCAGTTCCCGGACTAGCGGAGGGTCCGGGGAGCTGTTTTTT. Translation: CASSSRTSGGSGELFF.

The V and J genes are TRBV6-5 and TRBJ1-1; D not certain. CDR3 length equals 15 residues. Germline V lookup: CDR1 MNHEY, CDR2 SVGAGI. Trimming shortened V by 0 bases and J by 3 bases, and 11 bases separated the two germline ends. CDR3 loop: CASSYSNSGDTEAFF. The CDR3 region has the DNA TGTGCCAGCAGTTACTCGAATTCTGGGGACACTGAAGCTTTCTTT.

This clonotype was recorded many times. V is TRBV9 and J is TRBJ2-3; D is unclear. The CDR3 loop spans 15 amino acids. Germline-derived CDR1 and CDR2 are SGDLS and YYNGEE. The germline V and J ends were trimmed by 4 bases and 0 bases, with 12 bases remaining between them. CDR3 region: CASSLRAASTDTQYF. CDR3 bases: TGTGCCAGCAGCCTTCGGGCGGCCAGCACAGATACGCAGTATTTT. Full variable domain (rest looked up from reference TRBV9 and TRBJ2-3): DSGVTQTPKHLITATGQRVTLRCSPRSGDLSVYWYQQSLDQGLQFLIQYYNGEERAKGNILERFSAQQFPDLHSELNLSSLELGDSALYFCASSLRAASTDTQYFGPGTRLTVL.

This clonotype has just a few counts. The chain uses TRBV7-2 and TRBJ2-1, with 11 positions matching TRBD2. The CDR3 sequence is 13 residues long. CDR1 is SGHTA, CDR2 FQGNSA, per germline. Trimming removed 3 bases from V and 11 bases from J; junction bases left unmatched: 3. In nucleotides, the CDR3 is TGTGCCAGCAGCTTCGGACTAGCGGGCCAGCAGTTCTTC. Residues: CASSFGLAGQQFF.

The gene calls are TRBV10-3 and TRBJ2-2, with 8 bases lining up with TRBD1. Germline V gene data show CDR1 as ENHRY and CDR2 as SYGVKD. With 7 bases clipped from V and 7 bases from J, the junction kept 11 bases outside the gene matches. The CDR3 extends over 15 amino acids. The CDR3 nucleotides read TGTGCCATCAAGGCGGACAGGGCCTCTGGCGGGGAGCTGTTTTTT. Protein sequence: CAIKADRASGGELFF.

There are a few counts of this clonotype. The chain employs TRBV27 and TRBJ1-4; unclear D gene. Looked up from germline, CDR1 is MNHEY and CDR2 is SMNVEV (reference sequence). This CDR3 has 15 residues. V lost 3 bases and J 4 bases, leaving 12 bases between the germline ends. The CDR3 coding sequence is TGTGCCAGCAGTTTCCTCGGCGGGAGTAATGAAAAACTGTTTTTT. This gives the protein CASSFLGGSNEKLFF.

This clonotype was seen a handful of times. The chain links TRBV7-9 to TRBJ1-5; D possibly corresponds to TRBD1 (5 bases). V was cut by 0 bases and J by 5 bases, with 11 bases left in between. The length of the CDR3 is 15 residues. Germline V lookup: CDR1 SEHNR, CDR2 FQNEAQ (reference sequence). Here the CDR3 DNA reads TGTGCCAGCAGCTTAGCCGGGCGGGGCGATCAGCCCCAGCATTTT. Amino acid sequence: CASSLAGRGDQPQHF.

The chain links TRBV4-1 to TRBJ2-5, with 8 bases that match TRBD1. Germline assignment: CDR1 MGHRA and CDR2 YSYEKL. Losses at the gene ends were 3 bases for V and 4 bases for J; bases not matched to a gene: 13. The CDR3 runs 17 residues. The CDR3 loop reads CASSHSGKTGVGETQYF. CDR3 in DNA: TGCGCCAGCAGCCACTCGGGAAAGACAGGGGTGGGAGAGACCCAGTACTTC.

This chain uses TRBV12-3 or TRBV12-4 with TRBJ1-6, with D tentatively TRBD1 (5 bases). Trimming took 3 bases from V and 7 from J, leaving 10 bases between them. The CDR3 spans 14 residues. The CDR3 protein is CASSLGLENSPLHF. CDR3 nucleotides: TGTGCCAGCAGTTTGGGACTGGAGAATTCACCCCTCCACTTT.

This chain links TRBV12-3 or TRBV12-4 with TRBJ1-2; D is unresolved. The V end was cut by 3 bases, the J end by 6 bases, with 14 bases between. The CDR3 has 14 amino acids. The CDR3 nucleotides are TGTGCCAGCAGTTTGGACCGGTTTGTCCATGGCTACACCTTC. This gives the protein CASSLDRFVHGYTF.

This clonotype is a singleton in its sample. The chain joins TRBV11-3 to TRBJ2-3, with D hard to call. The V gene lost 5 bases and the J gene lost 2 bases, with 11 bases spanning the gap. The length of the CDR3 is 14 residues. Germline V gene sequence: CDR1 SGHNT, CDR2 YENEEA. The CDR3 loop reads CASSPETYTDTQYF. CDR3 nucleotide sequence: TGTGCCAGCAGCCCAGAAACGTACACAGATACGCAGTATTTT.

V and J are TRBV19 and TRBJ2-7; 10 nucleotides align to TRBD1. The CDR3 length is 14 residues. Trimming took 7 bases from V and 5 from J; bases not matched to a gene: 8. Germline-derived CDR1 and CDR2 are LNHDA and SQIVND (reference sequence). The CDR3 nucleotides read TGTGCCAGTACCCTCGGGACAGGGGACCACGAGCAGTACTTC. Its translation is CASTLGTGDHEQYF.

The chain couples TRBV4-3 to TRBJ1-2, with D uncertain. This CDR3 has 14 amino acids. V lost 2 bases, J lost 2 bases, and 9 bases lay in between. From germline, CDR1 is LGHNA and CDR2 YSLEER. CDR3: CASSQFRRNYGYTF. The DNA of the CDR3 is TGCGCCAGCAGCCAATTTCGCCGGAACTATGGCTACACCTTC.

On this clonotype itself: One end of the junction fails to match germline, which may point to a read error. The rearrangement links TRBV5-1 to TRBJ1-6; possibly TRBD1 for D (6 bases). Germline CDR1 reads SGHRS; CDR2 reads YFSETQ. This CDR3 spans 15 amino acids. CDR3: CASSPLAGGRSPPHF. The DNA of the CDR3 is TGCGCCAGCAGCCCCCTTGCGGGGGGCAGATCACCCCCCCACTTT.

The V call is TRBV5-5, the J call TRBJ1-1, with D possibly being TRBD1 (5 bases). The CDR3 is 14 amino acids. Trimming shortened V by 2 bases and J by 4 bases, and 12 bases separated the two germline ends. Germline V CDR1 and CDR2: SGHKS, YYEKEE (reference sequence). This CDR3 is CASSFTRASTEAFF. Here the CDR3 DNA reads TGTGCCAGCAGCTTTACCAGGGCGAGCACTGAAGCTTTCTTT.

This chain uses TRBV20-1 with TRBJ1-2; tentative D call: TRBD1 (6 bases). Trimming cost V 3 bases and J 7 bases, with 21 bases left between them. The CDR3 contains 15 residues. Germline loops: CDR1 DFQATT, CDR2 SNEGSKA (reference sequence). The CDR3 is CSARFYREGRGGYTF. The CDR3 nucleotides are TGCAGTGCTAGGTTTTACAGGGAAGGACGTGGTGGCTACACCTTC.

This clonotype was seen more than once but under ten times. V usage is TRBV28 and J usage is TRBJ2-3; no firm D call. Germline V CDR1 and CDR2: MDHEN, SYDVKM. V dropped 8 bases and J dropped 0 bases, with 12 bases sitting between them. The CDR3 is 14 residues long. CDR3 DNA: TGTGCCAGCCACGGAGCATTTAGCACAGATACGCAGTATTTT. This sequence encodes CASHGAFSTDTQYF.

Concerning this clonotype itself: This could be a read error, since a much larger clone is one nucleotide away. The V gene is TRBV29-1, the J gene TRBJ2-3; D is unclear. The germline gives CDR1 SQVTM, CDR2 ANQGSEA. The germline V and J ends were trimmed by 4 bases and 2 bases, with 10 bases remaining between them. The CDR3 sequence is 13 residues long. Here the CDR3 reads CSVASPLTDTQYF. The CDR3 region has the DNA TGCAGCGTTGCAAGTCCCCTCACAGATACGCAGTATTTT.

The chain joins TRBV12-3 or TRBV12-4 to TRBJ1-5; D is possibly TRBD1 (5 bases). V was pared by 5 bases and J by 2 bases, with 13 bases between. The CDR3 contains 15 residues. The CDR3 spells CASSPGLGGNQPQHF. CDR3 DNA sequence: TGTGCCAGCAGTCCGGGCCTGGGGGGCAATCAGCCCCAGCATTTT.

The V call is TRBV7-2, the J call TRBJ2-1; TRBD2 matches at 7 bases. Germline trimming cut 1 base from V and 9 bases from J; bases unmatched to any gene: 9. The germline CDR1 and CDR2 sequences are SGHTA and FQGNSA. This CDR3 comprises 15 residues. CDR3 region: CASSLGAGVGTEQFF. DNA of the CDR3: TGTGCCAGCAGCTTAGGTGCGGGAGTAGGAACTGAGCAGTTCTTC.

This chain connects TRBV6-1 to TRBJ1-5; D is possibly TRBD1 (5 bases). This CDR3 comprises 15 residues. Germline CDR1 MNHNS, CDR2 SASEGT. V was cut by 2 bases and J by 6 bases, with 14 bases left in between. CDR3 sequence (DNA): TGTGCCAGCAGTGAAATCTCCAGGGCTACTCAGCCCCAGCATTTT. This translates into CASSEISRATQPQHF.

The gene calls are TRBV5-1 and TRBJ2-7; 8 nucleotides line up with TRBD2. The V and J ends lost 2 bases and 0 bases, in that order; junction bases with no gene match: 4. The CDR3 consists of 15 residues. In germline, CDR1 is SGHRS, CDR2 YFSETQ. The CDR3, as DNA: TGCGCCAGCAGCTTACAACTAGCGGACTCCTACGAGCAGTACTTC. It encodes CASSLQLADSYEQYF.

The rearrangement links TRBV20-1 to TRBJ2-5, with D perhaps given as TRBD1 or TRBD2 (5 bases each). Germline V gene sequence: CDR1 DFQATT, CDR2 SNEGSKA (reference sequence). The CDR3 totals 13 residues. V shed 5 bases and J shed 5 bases, with 15 bases lying between them. The CDR3 reads CSAQGTVAETQYF. CDR3 in DNA: TGCAGTGCTCAAGGGACGGTTGCGGAGACCCAGTACTTC.

The chain has TRBV20-1 and TRBJ2-1, with D unclear. This CDR3 spans 15 amino acids. V lost 3 bases to trimming and J lost 0 bases, with 12 bases between them. Germline CDR1 is DFQATT and CDR2 is SNEGSKA (reference sequence). CDR3 residues: CSASPESHSYNEQFF. The CDR3 nucleotides read TGCAGTGCTAGTCCCGAGTCACACTCCTACAATGAGCAGTTCTTC.

The rearrangement joins TRBV6-5 to TRBJ2-1; D ambiguous. Germline values: CDR1 MNHEY, CDR2 SVGAGI. This CDR3 spans 13 amino acids. Trimming left V 4 bases short and J 10 bases short, with 14 bases between. CDR3 nucleotides: TGTGCCAGCAGTTTCGACCCGGTTCACGAGCAGTTCTTC. This encodes CASSFDPVHEQFF.

In its sample, this clonotype was seen a few times. The chain employs TRBV20-1 and TRBJ2-4; no clear D. The ends were cut back, 1 base at V and 0 bases at J, with 4 bases in the middle. Germline CDR1 and CDR2: DFQATT and SNEGSKA (reference sequence). The CDR3 runs to 13 residues. CDR3 sequence: CSARVVAKNIQYF. The CDR3 DNA follows: TGCAGTGCTAGAGTGGTAGCCAAAAACATTCAGTACTTC.

J is TRBJ2-2 and V is TRBV10-2; D remains ambiguous. The CDR3 spans 14 residues. Germline loops: CDR1 WSHSY, CDR2 SAAADI. V was cut by 2 bases and J by 4 bases, with 8 bases left in between. DNA of the CDR3: TGCGCCAGCAGTGAGGCCAGTGGCACCGGGGAGCTGTTTTTT. Translated: CASSEASGTGELFF.